One and the same sample provided the 8 T cell receptor beta chains below, sequenced in a study of blood T cell repertoires in COVID-19 (TCRdb year 2020). Library prep was done by the immunoSEQ multiplex PCR assay. TCRdb limited this immuneACCESS table to in-frame rearrangements with V and J called. A share of clones is missing; checked studies link under half to unresolved V genes, and the rest is unexplained. The sample records 60,000 or so clones, about 80% of which are singletons. In total, the top ten clones hold 3.5% of the sample. Specimen: peripheral blood. These receptors were obtained from a man aged 55 to 70 with acute or convalescent COVID-19.

The rearrangement uses TRBV4-1 and TRBJ1-2; no clear D gene. Germline CDR1 MGHRA, CDR2 YSYEKL. V was clipped by 4 bases and J by 5 bases, with 20 bases between them. The CDR3 is 16 residues long. The CDR3 sequence: CASSPRAKKTSYGYTF. As DNA, the CDR3 is TGCGCCAGCAGCCCGAGGGCCAAAAAGACAAGTTATGGCTACACCTTC.

J is TRBJ2-6 and V is TRBV18, with D unresolved. Germline V gene data show CDR1 as KGHSH and CDR2 as LQKENI. The CDR3 length is 16 residues. V lost 5 bases and J 0 bases, leaving 11 bases between the germline ends. CDR3 nucleotide sequence: TGTGCCAGCTCATCTGACGGAGCCTCTGGGGCCAACGTCCTGACTTTC. Protein product: CASSSDGASGANVLTF. The full variable domain, its missing parts supplied by reference TRBV18 and TRBJ2-6, is NAGVMQNPRHLVRRRGQEARLRCSPMKGHSHVYWYRQLPEEGLKFMVYLQKENIIDESGMPKERFSAEFPKEGPSILRIQQVVRGDSAAYFCASSSDGASGANVLTFGAGSRLTVL.

DNA of the CDR3: TGTGCCTGGAGCCTCGGGACTCTCGGAAACACCATATATTTT. Its protein product is CAWSLGTLGNTIYF. The chain is built from TRBV30 and TRBJ1-3, with D possibly being TRBD1 (5 bases). Between the trimmed V and J ends, which lost 3 bases and 4 bases, there was a span of 13 bases. The CDR3 has 14 residues. Per the germline V gene, CDR1 is GTSNPN and CDR2 is SVGIG (reference sequence).

J is TRBJ2-1 and V is TRBV19; weak D call: TRBD2 (5 bases). From germline, CDR1 is LNHDA and CDR2 SQIVND (reference sequence). Trimming took off 3 bases at V and 10 bases at J, with 7 bases between the two ends. The CDR3 contains 11 residues. The CDR3 sequence: CASSIWEEQFF. The CDR3 DNA sequence: TGTGCCAGTAGTATCTGGGAGGAGCAGTTCTTC.

The chain joins TRBV2 to TRBJ2-3, with 7 bases identical to TRBD2. Germline assignment: CDR1 SNHLY and CDR2 FYNNEI. The CDR3 has 16 residues. With 3 bases clipped from V and 2 bases from J, the junction kept 8 bases outside the gene matches. CDR3 nucleotides: TGTGCCAGCAGTGAGGGGGGGTGGGCTGTCACAGATACGCAGTATTTT. Amino acids: CASSEGGWAVTDTQYF. Using reference TRBV2 and TRBJ2-3 for the parts outside the CDR3, the full variable domain is EPEVTQTPSHQVTQMGQEVILRCVPISNHLYFYWYRQILGQKVEFLVSFYNNEISEKSEIFDDQFSVERPDGSNFTLKIRSTKLEDSAMYFCASSEGGWAVTDTQYFGPGTRLTVL.

This clone was recorded once. The chain links TRBV9 to TRBJ2-1; maybe TRBD2 (5 bases). The V end lost 4 bases, the J end lost 4 bases, and 9 bases lay between the germline ends. This CDR3 contains 13 residues. Germline loops: CDR1 SGDLS, CDR2 YYNGEE. Here the CDR3 DNA reads TGTGCCAGCAGCCTCCGGGATTACAATGAGCAGTTCTTC. Translating it yields CASSLRDYNEQFF.

This CDR3 reads CASRLGGHTEAFF. The CDR3 region has the DNA TGTGCCAGCAGGCTCGGGGGGCACACTGAAGCTTTCTTT. V gene TRBV25-1 combines with J gene TRBJ1-1, with D possibly TRBD1 on 6 matching bases. Trimming removed 6 bases at V and 3 bases at J, with 11 bases between. The CDR3 has 13 amino acids. Per the germline V gene, CDR1 is MGHDK and CDR2 is SYGVNS.

This clone was recorded once. This rearrangement joins TRBV27 to TRBJ1-5, with 7 bases fitting TRBD1. CDR1 is MNHEY, CDR2 SMNVEV, per germline (reference sequence). The trim removed 5 bases at V and 3 bases at J, leaving 7 bases unmatched. The CDR3 runs to 15 residues. For the CDR3, the DNA is TGTGCCAGCAGTCTTAAGACAGGGTTCAATCAGCCCCAGCATTTT. It codes for CASSLKTGFNQPQHF.